This is a list of T cell receptor beta chains from one sample in a study of OX40 agonist ivuxolimab in advanced cancers. TCRdb's copy holds only in-frame clones and misses some; the assay was immunoSEQ multiplex PCR. The sample lists 65,000 to 95,000 clones; over 75% were seen once. The material sequenced was CD4+ or CD8+ T cells sorted from blood, taken in a trial of the OX40 agonist ivuxolimab. Every receptor here comes from an adult with an advanced solid tumor such as melanoma, head and neck, liver or kidney cancer. Each CDR3 is given with its conserved first and last residue. The D gene is left open where the match is weak. Clone size is stated in some rows and not others, as once, few, many or a class when expanded.

CDR3	DNA	length	D	V	size	J
CASSLSGQNTEAFF	TGTGCCAGCAGTCTCTCGGGACAGAACACTGAAGCTTTCTTT	14	-	TRBV27	once	TRBJ1-1
CASSATGTNDEQYF	TGTGCCAGCAGTGCTACAGGTACTAACGACGAGCAGTACTTC	14	-	TRBV2	-	TRBJ2-7
CASSEVGHLAYNEQFF	TGTGCCAGCAGTGAAGTGGGACACCTTGCCTACAATGAGCAGTTCTTC	16	-	TRBV6-1	-	TRBJ2-1
CASSPEGTEGSPLHF	TGTGCCAGCAGTCCCGAAGGGACAGAGGGTTCACCCCTCCACTTT	15	TRBD1	TRBV6-5	-	TRBJ1-6
CASSWGTGRKDEQFF	TGTGCCAGCAGCTGGGGGACAGGGCGAAAGGATGAGCAGTTCTTC	15	TRBD1	TRBV5-6	once	TRBJ2-1
CASKTSGDTDTQYF	TGTGCCAGCAAGACTAGCGGAGACACAGATACGCAGTATTTT	14	TRBD2	TRBV6-1	-	TRBJ2-3
CASSDLAEYTGELFF	TGTGCCAGTAGTGATCTAGCGGAGTACACCGGGGAGCTGTTTTTT	15	TRBD2	TRBV19	-	TRBJ2-2
CASSPPPGGQEQYF	TGTGCCAGCTCACCACCGCCAGGGGGCCAAGAGCAGTACTTC	14	TRBD1	TRBV18	-	TRBJ2-7
CASGFYVTRTGGASGANVLTF	TGTGCTAGTGGTTTTTACGTAACCAGGACAGGGGGTGCCTCTGGGGCCAACGTCCTGACTTTC	21	TRBD1	TRBV12-5	once	TRBJ2-6
CASSTSGSSYNEQFF	TGTGCCAGCAGTACGAGCGGGAGCTCCTACAATGAGCAGTTCTTC	15	TRBD2	TRBV6-5	few	TRBJ2-1
CASSVELAGTTGELFF	TGTGCCAGCAGCGTAGAACTAGCGGGAACCACCGGGGAGCTGTTTTTT	16	TRBD2	TRBV9	few	TRBJ2-2
CASSIFRENNEQFF	TGTGCCAGCAGTATATTCAGAGAAAACAATGAGCAGTTCTTC	14	-	TRBV6-1	-	TRBJ2-1
CASSQEISAHYEQYF	TGTGCCAGCAGCCAAGAAATTAGCGCCCACTACGAGCAGTACTTC	15	-	TRBV14	-	TRBJ2-7
CASGLGTLGLNQPQHF	TGTGCTAGTGGTTTGGGCACCTTGGGTCTCAATCAGCCCCAGCATTTT	16	-	TRBV12-5	-	TRBJ1-5
CASSNRDRGTYEQYF	TGTGCCAGTAGTAACCGGGACAGGGGTACCTACGAGCAGTACTTC	15	TRBD1	TRBV19	-	TRBJ2-7
CASSFWGDTEAFF	TGTGCCAGCAGTTTCTGGGGGGACACTGAAGCTTTCTTT	13	-	TRBV28	-	TRBJ1-1
CASRISGQWTYEQYF	TGTGCCAGCAGAATATCGGGACAGTGGACCTACGAGCAGTACTTC	15	TRBD1	TRBV6-1	-	TRBJ2-7
CASSSPAGVSYEQYF	TGTGCCAGCAGCTCGCCGGCGGGAGTCTCCTACGAGCAGTACTTC	15	TRBD2	TRBV5-4	-	TRBJ2-7
CASSERAGVDYDQPQHF	TGTGCCAGCAGTGAGCGAGCAGGAGTTGACTACGATCAGCCCCAGCATTTT	17	-	TRBV2	-	TRBJ1-5
CASSRTGTRDNYGYTF	TGTGCCAGCAGCAGAACAGGGACTAGGGATAACTATGGCTACACCTTC	16	-	TRBV13	once	TRBJ1-2
CATTSDNAIGSPLHF	TGTGCCACCACTTCTGACAACGCGATCGGTTCACCCCTCCACTTT	15	-	TRBV28	-	TRBJ1-6
CSARDGDTQYF	TGCAGTGCTAGGGATGGGGATACGCAGTATTTT	11	-	TRBV20-1	-	TRBJ2-3
CASSLLKPGYGYTF	TGTGCCAGCAGTTTGCTCAAACCAGGCTATGGCTACACCTTC	14	-	TRBV27	-	TRBJ1-2
CASSINLVNEQFF	TGTGCCAGTAGTATCAACCTCGTCAATGAGCAGTTCTTC	13	-	TRBV19	-	TRBJ2-1
CASNPGGVSAEQYF	TGTGCCAGCAACCCCGGAGGAGTGAGCGCCGAGCAGTACTTC	14	-	TRBV7-9	-	TRBJ2-7
CASSFKSNQPQHF	TGTGCCAGCAGTTTCAAGAGCAATCAGCCCCAGCATTTT	13	-	TRBV27	few	TRBJ1-5
CASSQLAGDVETQYF	TGTGCCAGTAGTCAACTAGCGGGAGACGTAGAGACCCAGTACTTC	15	TRBD2	TRBV19	few	TRBJ2-5
CASSRDRVNHIQYF	TGTGCCAGCAGCCGGGACAGGGTTAATCACATTCAGTACTTC	14	TRBD1	TRBV11-2	-	TRBJ2-4
CAISDSHGGDSYEQYF	TGTGCCATCAGTGATAGCCACGGCGGGGATTCCTACGAGCAGTACTTC	16	-	TRBV10-3	-	TRBJ2-7
CASQNPPGELFF	TGCGCCAGCCAGAATCCTCCCGGGGAGCTGTTTTTT	12	-	TRBV5-1	-	TRBJ2-2
CASSVDRGYEQYF	TGTGCCAGCAGTGTGGACAGGGGCTACGAGCAGTACTTC	13	TRBD1	TRBV6-1	few	TRBJ2-7
CASSPRLGRIGGSEAGEGVETQYF	TGTGCCAGCTCACCACGTTTAGGCAGGATTGGCGGGAGTGAAGCGGGAGAAGGGGTAGAGACCCAGTACTTC	24	TRBD2	TRBV18	once	TRBJ2-5
CASSRSGQGKEQQYF	TGTGCCAGCAGTCGATCCGGGCAGGGGAAGGAGCAGCAGTACTTC	15	-	TRBV2	-	TRBJ2-7
CASSGRTKGTRDEQFF	TGTGCCAGCAGCGGCCGGACTAAGGGGACGAGGGATGAGCAGTTCTTC	16	-	TRBV11-3	once	TRBJ2-1
CASSLDPSSYNEQFF	TGCGCCAGCAGCTTGGATCCCAGCTCCTACAATGAGCAGTTCTTC	15	-	TRBV5-1	-	TRBJ2-1
CATARGRAQGRELFF	TGTGCCACTGCCAGGGGGAGGGCTCAGGGGCGTGAGCTGTTTTTT	15	-	TRBV27	-	TRBJ2-2
CASSVGRMMNTEAFF	TGTGCCAGCAGCGTAGGAAGGATGATGAACACTGAAGCTTTCTTT	15	-	TRBV9	-	TRBJ1-1
CASSSPGEQPQHF	TGTGCCAGCAGCTCCCCAGGGGAACAGCCCCAGCATTTT	13	-	TRBV6-6	few	TRBJ1-5
CASSPNLSNTEAFF	TGTGCCAGCTCGCCGAACCTATCGAACACTGAAGCTTTCTTT	14	-	TRBV18	-	TRBJ1-1
CASSLSGITIYEQYF	TGTGCCAGCAGCTTAAGTGGGATAACAATCTACGAGCAGTACTTC	15	-	TRBV7-2	-	TRBJ2-7